The 15 T cell receptor beta chains given below trace back to one sample, sequenced in a study of response to subunit inactivated influenza vaccine. Each CDR3 protein is one row after TCRdb ran MiXCR on the RT-PCR reads. The profile shows 560,000 or so distinct CDR3 sequences, less than 8% of them singletons. The sequenced sample was PBMCs from blood, obtained 23 months after vaccination. The receptors here all came from a man aged 50 to 75 who received an inactivated influenza vaccine.

This clonotype has a count of ten or more. V gene TRBV3-1 combines with J gene TRBJ1-4; possibly TRBD1 for D (5 bases). Germline CDR1 and CDR2: LGHDT and YNNKEL (reference sequence). The V gene lost 4 bases and the J gene lost 5 bases, with 11 bases spanning the gap. The CDR3 is 14 amino acids. The CDR3 bases are TGTGCCAGCAGCCGGGGGACGGACAATGAAAAACTGTTTTTT. It is translated as CASSRGTDNEKLFF.

The chain couples TRBV28 to TRBJ2-5, with TRBD2 matching 9 bases. The CDR3 runs to 15 residues. Germline V gene sequence: CDR1 MDHEN, CDR2 SYDVKM. V gave up 7 bases and J gave up 1 base; unmatched junction bases: 7. CDR3 region: CASKDSGGRQETQYF. The CDR3 bases are TGTGCCAGCAAAGATAGCGGGGGCCGCCAAGAGACCCAGTACTTC. Full variable domain (outside the CDR3, taken from reference TRBV28 and TRBJ2-5): DVKVTQSSRYLVKRTGEKVFLECVQDMDHENMFWYRQDPGLGLRLIYFSYDVKMKEKGDIPEGYSVSREKKERFSLILESASTNQTSMYLCASKDSGGRQETQYFGPGTRLLVL.

This chain uses TRBV5-1 with TRBJ1-6; tentatively, D is TRBD1 (6 bases). Germline CDR1 reads SGHRS; CDR2 reads YFSETQ. The germline V and J ends were trimmed by 4 bases and 7 bases, with 18 bases remaining between them. There are 16 residues in the CDR3. The CDR3 DNA follows: TGCGCCAGCAGCGCTGGGGGACAAGGGGCCAATTCACCCCTCCACTTT. It yields the protein CASSAGGQGANSPLHF.

This clonotype showed up many times. The V gene is TRBV20-1, the J gene TRBJ2-3; tentative D call: TRBD2 (6 bases). V was shortened by 6 bases and J by 2 bases, with 18 bases between the two germline ends. The CDR3 is 15 amino acids. Germline V gene lookup returns CDR1 DFQATT and CDR2 SNEGSKA (reference sequence). The CDR3 region has the DNA TGCAGTGCAATTCAGGGAGCGGGCCCCACAGATACGCAGTATTTT. Protein product: CSAIQGAGPTDTQYF.

This clonotype has only a few counts. The chain joins TRBV3-1 to TRBJ1-4; D is ambiguous. V was cut by 7 bases and J by 8 bases, with 11 bases left in between. The CDR3 is made up of 12 amino acids. The germline V gene has CDR1 LGHDT and CDR2 YNNKEL (reference sequence). The CDR3 sequence is CASTGPGEKLFF. As DNA, the CDR3 is TGTGCCAGCACAGGTCCGGGCGAAAAACTGTTTTTT. Full variable domain (outside the CDR3, taken from reference TRBV3-1 and TRBJ1-4): DTAVSQTPKYLVTQMGNDKSIKCEQNLGHDTMYWYKQDSKKFLKIMFSYNNKELIINETVPNRFSPKSPDKAHLNLHINSLELGDSAVYFCASTGPGEKLFFGSGTQLSVL.

A few counts support this clonotype. The V call is TRBV5-6, the J call TRBJ1-4; no reliable D call. V shed 4 bases and J shed 2 bases, with 9 bases lying between them. In germline, CDR1 is SGHDT, CDR2 YYEEEE. The CDR3 sequence is 14 residues long. The CDR3 loop is CASSHGRTNEKLFF. The CDR3 DNA follows: TGTGCCAGCAGCCACGGACGCACTAATGAAAAACTGTTTTTT.

The chain has TRBV7-2 and TRBJ2-7; D may match TRBD1 or TRBD2 (6 bases each). The CDR3 totals 15 residues. Trimming shortened V by 5 bases and J by 2 bases, and 16 bases separated the two germline ends. The germline V gene encodes CDR1 SGHTA and CDR2 FQGNSA. The CDR3 here is CASSLLSGGAYEQYF. As DNA, the CDR3 is TGTGCCAGCAGCCTCCTATCCGGGGGCGCCTACGAGCAGTACTTC.

The rearrangement uses TRBV7-9 and TRBJ2-1, with unresolved D. Trimming left V 1 base short and J 8 bases short, with 3 bases between. CDR1 and CDR2 (germline): SEHNR, FQNEAQ (reference sequence). CDR3 size: 11 residues. CDR3 nucleotides: TGTGCCAGCAGCTTAGTAGATGAGCAGTTCTTC. Translation: CASSLVDEQFF. The whole variable domain, remainder taken from reference TRBV7-9 and TRBJ2-1, is DTGVSQNPRHKITKRGQNVTFRCDPISEHNRLYWYRQTLGQGPEFLTYFQNEAQLEKSRLLSDRFSAERPKGSFSTLEIQRTEQGDSAMYLCASSLVDEQFFGPGTRLTVL.

The chain uses TRBV7-9 and TRBJ1-1; D is ambiguous. Germline lookup yields CDR1 SEHNR and CDR2 FQNEAQ (reference sequence). The CDR3 is 15 residues long. The V gene lost 1 base and the J gene lost 2 bases, with 11 bases spanning the gap. The CDR3 loop reads CASSLVPSTNTEAFF. The CDR3 DNA sequence: TGTGCCAGCAGCTTAGTCCCCTCAACCAACACTGAAGCTTTCTTT. Full variable domain (outside the CDR3, taken from reference TRBV7-9 and TRBJ1-1): DTGVSQNPRHKITKRGQNVTFRCDPISEHNRLYWYRQTLGQGPEFLTYFQNEAQLEKSRLLSDRFSAERPKGSFSTLEIQRTEQGDSAMYLCASSLVPSTNTEAFFGQGTRLTVV.

This clonotype came up a few times. The gene calls are TRBV25-1 and TRBJ2-7, with no clear D. V shed 1 base and J shed 9 bases, with 19 bases lying between them. The germline CDR1 and CDR2 sequences are MGHDK and SYGVNS. CDR3 length equals 15 residues. This CDR3 reads CASSELEGWASRQYF. The CDR3 DNA reads TGTGCCAGCAGTGAATTGGAAGGGTGGGCTAGTCGGCAGTACTTC.

In this sample, this clonotype turned up a few times. The chain uses TRBV20-1 and TRBJ2-3; weak D call: TRBD1 (6 bases). The CDR3 runs to 14 residues. The germline V gene has CDR1 DFQATT and CDR2 SNEGSKA (reference sequence). The germline V and J ends were trimmed by 3 bases and 2 bases, with 12 bases remaining between them. The CDR3, as DNA: TGCAGTGCTAGGGCTCCAGGGGTCACAGATACGCAGTATTTT. It specifies CSARAPGVTDTQYF.

This chain joins TRBV30 and TRBJ1-1; D gene unclear. Germline loops: CDR1 GTSNPN, CDR2 SVGIG (reference sequence). This CDR3 spans 12 amino acids. Trimming cost V 5 bases and J 1 base, with 8 bases left between them. DNA for the CDR3: TGTGCCTGGGGACGGCCGAACACTGAAGCTTTCTTT. This encodes CAWGRPNTEAFF.

This chain joins TRBV19 and TRBJ1-4; possible D gene TRBD1, 6 bases. Trimming removed 3 bases from V and 8 bases from J, with 13 bases in between. The CDR3 is 14 residues long. Per the germline V gene, CDR1 is LNHDA and CDR2 is SQIVND (reference sequence). The DNA for the CDR3 is TGTGCCAGTAGTATGGGGACAAGAGGAGAAAAACTGTTTTTT. Its protein product is CASSMGTRGEKLFF.

This clonotype has ten or more counts. The chain uses TRBV18 and TRBJ2-7, with D perhaps given as TRBD1 or TRBD2 (5 bases each). The CDR3 extends over 17 amino acids. Looked up from germline, CDR1 is KGHSH and CDR2 is LQKENI. V lost 6 bases, J lost 0 bases, and 21 bases lay in between. The CDR3 protein is CASSLEEARGTSYEQYF. CDR3 DNA sequence: TGTGCCAGCTCCCTTGAGGAGGCTAGGGGAACCTCCTACGAGCAGTACTTC.

There are many counts of this clonotype. The CDR3 coding sequence is TGCAGTGCCAGGGGGGAGAGGGTTAACTATGGCTACACCTTC. It is translated as CSARGERVNYGYTF. The chain carries TRBV20-1 and TRBJ1-2; 7 nucleotides match TRBD1. CDR3 length: 14 amino acids. Looked up from germline, CDR1 is DFQATT and CDR2 is SNEGSKA (reference sequence). Trimming at V came to 6 bases and at J to 1 base, leaving 8 bases not matched to a gene.